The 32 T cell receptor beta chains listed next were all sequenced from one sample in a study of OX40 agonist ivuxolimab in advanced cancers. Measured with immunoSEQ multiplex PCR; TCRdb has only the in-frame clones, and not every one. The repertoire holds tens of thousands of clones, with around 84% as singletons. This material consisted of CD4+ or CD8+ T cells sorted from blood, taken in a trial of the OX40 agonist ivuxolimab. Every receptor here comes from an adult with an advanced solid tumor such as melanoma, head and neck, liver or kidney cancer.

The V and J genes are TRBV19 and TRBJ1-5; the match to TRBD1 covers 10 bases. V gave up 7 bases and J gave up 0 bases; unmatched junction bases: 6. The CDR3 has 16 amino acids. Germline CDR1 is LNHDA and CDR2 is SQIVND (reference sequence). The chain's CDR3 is CASKGQGVNSNQPQHF. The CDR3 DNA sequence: TGTGCCAGTAAAGGACAGGGGGTGAATAGCAATCAGCCCCAGCATTTT. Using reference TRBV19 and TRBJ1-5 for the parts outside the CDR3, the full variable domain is DGGITQSPKYLFRKEGQNVTLSCEQNLNHDAMYWYRQDPGQGLRLIYYSQIVNDFQKGDIAEGYSVSREKKESFPLTVTSAQKNPTAFYLCASKGQGVNSNQPQHFGDGTRLSIL.

The DNA of the CDR3 is TGTGCCAGCAGATCTGGACTAGCCTCCTACGAGCAGTACTTC. This gives the protein CASRSGLASYEQYF. The V and J genes are TRBV7-2 and TRBJ2-7; 8 positions agree with TRBD2. Germline V CDR1 and CDR2: SGHTA, FQGNSA. The CDR3 is 14 amino acids. The trim removed 6 bases at V and 0 bases at J, leaving 4 bases unmatched.

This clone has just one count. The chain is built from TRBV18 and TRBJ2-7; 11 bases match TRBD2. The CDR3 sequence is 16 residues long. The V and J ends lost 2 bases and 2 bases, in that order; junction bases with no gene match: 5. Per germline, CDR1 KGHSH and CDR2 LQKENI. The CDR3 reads CASSPGVLAGAYEQYF. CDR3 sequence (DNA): TGTGCCAGCTCACCAGGGGTACTAGCGGGAGCCTACGAGCAGTACTTC.

The CDR3: CASSFEVAGANVLTF. The DNA of the CDR3 is TGTGCCAGTAGTTTTGAGGTGGCAGGGGCCAACGTCCTGACTTTC. The chain is built from TRBV19 and TRBJ2-6, with unresolved D. Per germline, CDR1 LNHDA and CDR2 SQIVND (reference sequence). V shed 5 bases and J shed 4 bases, with 12 bases lying between them. The length of the CDR3 is 15 residues.

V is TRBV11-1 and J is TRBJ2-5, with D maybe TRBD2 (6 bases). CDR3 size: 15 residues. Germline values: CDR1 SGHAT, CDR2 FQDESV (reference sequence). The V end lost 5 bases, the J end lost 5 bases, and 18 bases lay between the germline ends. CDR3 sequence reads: CASSPGGVRTETQYF. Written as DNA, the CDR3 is TGTGCCAGCAGCCCAGGAGGGGTTCGTACGGAGACCCAGTACTTC.

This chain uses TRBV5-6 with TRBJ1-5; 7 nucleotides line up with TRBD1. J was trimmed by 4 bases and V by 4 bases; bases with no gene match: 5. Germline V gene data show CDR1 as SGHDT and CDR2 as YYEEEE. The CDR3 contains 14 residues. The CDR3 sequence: CASSTTGVNQPQHF. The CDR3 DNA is TGTGCCAGCAGCACTACAGGGGTGAATCAGCCCCAGCATTTT.

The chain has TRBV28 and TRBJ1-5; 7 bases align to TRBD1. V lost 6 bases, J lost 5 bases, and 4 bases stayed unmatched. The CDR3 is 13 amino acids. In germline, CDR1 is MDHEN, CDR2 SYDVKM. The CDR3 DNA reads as TGTGCCAGCAGGACAGGGACCTATCAGCCCCAGCATTTT. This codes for CASRTGTYQPQHF. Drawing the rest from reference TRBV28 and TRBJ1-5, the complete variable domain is DVKVTQSSRYLVKRTGEKVFLECVQDMDHENMFWYRQDPGLGLRLIYFSYDVKMKEKGDIPEGYSVSREKKERFSLILESASTNQTSMYLCASRTGTYQPQHFGDGTRLSIL.

The CDR3 here is CASTKSSYNEQFF. DNA for the CDR3: TGTGCCAGCACAAAAAGCTCCTACAATGAGCAGTTCTTC. The chain has TRBV11-2 and TRBJ2-1; D is ambiguous. The CDR3 totals 13 residues. The germline gives CDR1 SGHAT, CDR2 FQNNGV. V lost 7 bases and J lost 0, with 7 bases in between.

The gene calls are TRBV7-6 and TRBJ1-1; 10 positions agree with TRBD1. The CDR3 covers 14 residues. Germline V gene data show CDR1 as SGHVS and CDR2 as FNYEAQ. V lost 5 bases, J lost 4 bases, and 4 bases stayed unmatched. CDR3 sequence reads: CASSLGQGSTEAFF. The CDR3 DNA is TGTGCCAGCAGCCTGGGACAGGGGTCCACTGAAGCTTTCTTT.

In DNA form, the CDR3 reads TGTGCCAGCAGCGTAGGGGAGACTAGCGAGGGGACCGGGGAGCTGTTTTTT. Protein: CASSVGETSEGTGELFF. The genes are TRBV9 and TRBJ2-2; 8 positions agree with TRBD2. The CDR3 is 17 residues long. With V trimmed by 0 bases and J by 5 bases, 9 bases remained unmatched. Per germline, CDR1 SGDLS and CDR2 YYNGEE.

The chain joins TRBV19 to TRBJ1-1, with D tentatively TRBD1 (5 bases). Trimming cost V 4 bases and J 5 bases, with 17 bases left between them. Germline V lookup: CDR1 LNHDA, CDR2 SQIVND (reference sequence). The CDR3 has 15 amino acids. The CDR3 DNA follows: TGTGCCAGTAGTACCCGGGACTATTCAGGGACTGAAGCTTTCTTT. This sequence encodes CASSTRDYSGTEAFF.

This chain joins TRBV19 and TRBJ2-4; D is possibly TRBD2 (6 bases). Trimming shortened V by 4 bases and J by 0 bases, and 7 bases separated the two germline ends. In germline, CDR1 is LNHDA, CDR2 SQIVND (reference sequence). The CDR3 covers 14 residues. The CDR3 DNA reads TGTGCCAGTAGTACGGGACTAGCCAAAAACATTCAGTACTTC. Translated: CASSTGLAKNIQYF. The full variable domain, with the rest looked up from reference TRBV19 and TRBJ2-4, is DGGITQSPKYLFRKEGQNVTLSCEQNLNHDAMYWYRQDPGQGLRLIYYSQIVNDFQKGDIAEGYSVSREKKESFPLTVTSAQKNPTAFYLCASSTGLAKNIQYFGAGTRLSVL.

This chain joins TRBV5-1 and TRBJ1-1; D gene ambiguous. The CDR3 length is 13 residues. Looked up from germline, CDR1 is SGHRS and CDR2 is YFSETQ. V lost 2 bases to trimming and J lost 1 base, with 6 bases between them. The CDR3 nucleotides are TGCGCCAGCAGCTTACAAGGGAACACTGAAGCTTTCTTT. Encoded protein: CASSLQGNTEAFF.

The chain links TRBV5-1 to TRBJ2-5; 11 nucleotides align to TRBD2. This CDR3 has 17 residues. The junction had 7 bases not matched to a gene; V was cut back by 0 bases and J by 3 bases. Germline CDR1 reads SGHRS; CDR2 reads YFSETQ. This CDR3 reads CASSLALTSGSEETQYF. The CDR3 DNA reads TGCGCCAGCAGCTTGGCCCTTACTAGCGGGAGTGAAGAGACCCAGTACTTC. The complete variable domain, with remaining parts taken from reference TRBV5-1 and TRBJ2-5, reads KAGVTQTPRYLIKTRGQQVTLSCSPISGHRSVSWYQQTPGQGLQFLFEYFSETQRNKGNFPGRFSGRQFSNSRSEMNVSTLELGDSALYLCASSLALTSGSEETQYFGPGTRLLVL.

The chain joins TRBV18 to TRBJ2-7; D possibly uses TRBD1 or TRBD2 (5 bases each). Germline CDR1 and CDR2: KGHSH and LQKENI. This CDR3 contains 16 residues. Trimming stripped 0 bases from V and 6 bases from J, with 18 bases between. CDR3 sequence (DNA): TGTGCCAGCTCACCACCGATAGGGACCGGGGAAAGCGAGCAGTACTTC. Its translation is CASSPPIGTGESEQYF. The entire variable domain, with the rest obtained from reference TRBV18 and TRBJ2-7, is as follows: NAGVMQNPRHLVRRRGQEARLRCSPMKGHSHVYWYRQLPEEGLKFMVYLQKENIIDESGMPKERFSAEFPKEGPSILRIQQVVRGDSAAYFCASSPPIGTGESEQYFGPGTRLTVT.

The CDR3 loop reads CASSGRAGTDTQYF. The CDR3 coding sequence is TGTGCCAGCAGCGGGAGGGCGGGCACAGATACGCAGTATTTT. This chain links TRBV2 with TRBJ2-3, with 8 nucleotides matching TRBD2. V shed 6 bases and J 1 base; nucleotides not matched to a gene: 3. Germline V gives CDR1 SNHLY, CDR2 FYNNEI. CDR3 size: 14 residues.

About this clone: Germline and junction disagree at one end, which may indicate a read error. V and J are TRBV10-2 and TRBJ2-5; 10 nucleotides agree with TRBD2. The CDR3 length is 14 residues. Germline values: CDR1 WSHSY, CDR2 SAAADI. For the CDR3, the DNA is TGCGCCAGCAGTGCTAGCGGGAGACAAGTGACCCAGTACTTC. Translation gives CASSASGRQVTQYF.

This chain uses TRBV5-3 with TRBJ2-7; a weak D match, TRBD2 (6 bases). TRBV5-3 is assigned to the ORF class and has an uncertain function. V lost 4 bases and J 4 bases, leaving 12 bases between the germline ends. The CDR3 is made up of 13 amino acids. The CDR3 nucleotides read TGTGCCAGAAGCCCTAGCGCGGGGTACGAGCAGTACTTC. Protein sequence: CARSPSAGYEQYF.

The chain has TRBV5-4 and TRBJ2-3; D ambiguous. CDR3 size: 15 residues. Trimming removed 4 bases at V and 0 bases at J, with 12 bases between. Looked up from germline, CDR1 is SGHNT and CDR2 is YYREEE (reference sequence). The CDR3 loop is CASSAVSSSTDTQYF. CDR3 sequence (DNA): TGTGCCAGCAGCGCTGTGTCGTCGAGCACAGATACGCAGTATTTT.

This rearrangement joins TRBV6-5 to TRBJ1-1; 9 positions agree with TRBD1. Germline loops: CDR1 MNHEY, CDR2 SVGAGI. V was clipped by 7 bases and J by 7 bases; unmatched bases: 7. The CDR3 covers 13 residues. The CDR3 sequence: CASTRPGQGEAFF. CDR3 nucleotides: TGTGCCAGCACCCGGCCGGGACAGGGTGAAGCTTTCTTT.

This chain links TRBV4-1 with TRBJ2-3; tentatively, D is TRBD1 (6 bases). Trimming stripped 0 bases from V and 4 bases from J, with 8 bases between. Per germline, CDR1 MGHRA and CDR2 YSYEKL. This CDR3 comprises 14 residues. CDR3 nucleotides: TGCGCCAGCAGCCAAGATGGGGGCCCAGATACGCAGTATTTT. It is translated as CASSQDGGPDTQYF.

CDR3 in DNA: TGCAGCGGGGGAGGGGACACTGAAGCTTTCTTT. This gives the protein CSGGGDTEAFF. The V call is TRBV29-1, the J call TRBJ1-1, with D tentatively TRBD1 (5 bases). The germline CDR1 and CDR2 sequences are SQVTM and ANQGSEA. There are 11 residues in the CDR3. The V end was cut by 7 bases, the J end by 3 bases, with 9 bases between.

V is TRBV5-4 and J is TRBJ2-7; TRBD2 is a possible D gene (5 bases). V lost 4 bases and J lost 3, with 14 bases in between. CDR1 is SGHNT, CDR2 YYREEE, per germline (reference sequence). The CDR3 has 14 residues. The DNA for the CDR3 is TGTGCCAGCAGCCCACGCGGCGGAGGCTACGAGCAGTACTTC. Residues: CASSPRGGGYEQYF.

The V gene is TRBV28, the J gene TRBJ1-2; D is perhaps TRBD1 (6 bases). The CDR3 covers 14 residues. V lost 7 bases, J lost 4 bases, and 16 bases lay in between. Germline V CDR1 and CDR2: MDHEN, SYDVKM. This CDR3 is CASNLPGEAYGYTF. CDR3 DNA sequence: TGTGCCAGCAACCTGCCAGGGGAGGCCTATGGCTACACCTTC.

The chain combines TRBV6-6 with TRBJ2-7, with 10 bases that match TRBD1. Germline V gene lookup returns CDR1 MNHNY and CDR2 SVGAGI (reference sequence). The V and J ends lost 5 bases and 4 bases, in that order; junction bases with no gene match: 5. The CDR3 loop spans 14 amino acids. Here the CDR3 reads CASSKGTGVYEQYF. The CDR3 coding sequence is TGTGCCAGCAGTAAGGGGACAGGGGTATACGAGCAGTACTTC.

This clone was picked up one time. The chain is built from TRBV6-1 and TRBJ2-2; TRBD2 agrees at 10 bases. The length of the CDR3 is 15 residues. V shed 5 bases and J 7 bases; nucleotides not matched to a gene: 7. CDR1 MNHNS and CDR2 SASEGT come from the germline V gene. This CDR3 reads CASSPLAGVIGELFF. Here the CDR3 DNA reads TGTGCCAGCAGTCCTCTAGCGGGAGTTATCGGGGAGCTGTTTTTT.

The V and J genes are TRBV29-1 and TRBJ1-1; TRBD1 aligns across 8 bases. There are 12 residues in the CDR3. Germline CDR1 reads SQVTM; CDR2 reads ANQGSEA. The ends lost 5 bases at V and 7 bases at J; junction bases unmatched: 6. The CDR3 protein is CSVTFGTGEAFF. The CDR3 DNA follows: TGCAGCGTTACCTTCGGGACAGGTGAAGCTTTCTTT.

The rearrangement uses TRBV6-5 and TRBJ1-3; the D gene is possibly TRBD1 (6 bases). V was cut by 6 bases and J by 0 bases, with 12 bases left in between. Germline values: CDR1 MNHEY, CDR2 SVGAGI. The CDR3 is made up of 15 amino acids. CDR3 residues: CASRGQALSGNTIYF. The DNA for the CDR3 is TGTGCCAGCAGGGGACAAGCCCTCTCTGGAAACACCATATATTTT.

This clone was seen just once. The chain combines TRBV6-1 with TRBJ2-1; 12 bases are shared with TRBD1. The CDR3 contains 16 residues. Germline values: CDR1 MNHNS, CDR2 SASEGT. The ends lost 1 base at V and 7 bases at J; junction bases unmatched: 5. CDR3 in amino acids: CASSEVGTGGWNEQFF. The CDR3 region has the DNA TGTGCCAGCAGTGAAGTTGGGACAGGGGGCTGGAATGAGCAGTTCTTC.

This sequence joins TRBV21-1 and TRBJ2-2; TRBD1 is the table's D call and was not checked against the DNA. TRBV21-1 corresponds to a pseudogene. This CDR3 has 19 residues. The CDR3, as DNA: TGTGCCAGCCAATTCTTGGAAACACAGGCTCCAGCGAACACCGGGGAGCTGTTTTTT. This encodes CASQFLETQAPANTGELFF.

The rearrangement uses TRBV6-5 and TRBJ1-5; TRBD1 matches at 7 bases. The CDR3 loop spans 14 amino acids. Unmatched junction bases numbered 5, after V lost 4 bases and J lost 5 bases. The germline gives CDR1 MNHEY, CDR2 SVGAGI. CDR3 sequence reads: CASSLDRVDQPQHF. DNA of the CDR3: TGTGCCAGCAGTTTAGACAGGGTCGATCAGCCCCAGCATTTT.

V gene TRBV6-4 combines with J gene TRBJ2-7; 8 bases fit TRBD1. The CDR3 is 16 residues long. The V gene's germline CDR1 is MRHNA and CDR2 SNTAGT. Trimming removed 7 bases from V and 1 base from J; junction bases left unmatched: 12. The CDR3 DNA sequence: TGTGCCAGCACCTTAACCGGGACAGGTCTTTCCTACGAGCAGTACTTC. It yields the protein CASTLTGTGLSYEQYF.